The subject of this entry is one T cell receptor beta chain. Its antigen is still unknown. The data are from a study of beta chain features in type 1 diabetes. Study information: The study found patients and healthy donors alike in age, gender and cell yields. Study results and caveats: Significant though moderate, a shortening of TCRB CDR3s appeared in all four CD4+ subsets of Type 1 diabetes patients.

The germline V gene encodes CDR1 SQVTM and CDR2 ANQGSEA. The CDR3 runs to 15 residues. Trimming at V came to 8 bases and at J to 4 bases, leaving 9 bases not matched to a gene. Expressed TCRB transcripts were sequenced after all isolated RNA was converted to cDNA. Method: immunoSEQ multiplex PCR; TCRdb's copy keeps in-frame clones and lacks some. The data show over 600,000 clones, with 9.5% to 15% seen just once and 0.09% to 0.15% held by the top ten. Sequencing input: naive CD4+ T cells from blood. The chain uses TRBV29-1 and TRBJ2-3; 13 bases match TRBD2. The sequence was collected from a young man with type 1 diabetes. CDR3 sequence: CSKTSGGLTADTQYF. In DNA, the CDR3 is TGCAGCAAGACTAGCGGGGGGCTCACGGCAGATACGCAGTATTTT.